The 18 T cell receptor beta chains listed next were all sequenced from one sample in a study of CD4 T cells in relation to SARS-CoV-2 and coronaviruses. CD4+ T cells from unexposed donors were obtained before the COVID-19 pandemic (2011-2018). TCRdb keeps only in-frame clones here, not all; method: immunoSEQ multiplex PCR. Of about 59,000 clones listed, roughly 90% are singletons. The specimen sequenced was memory CD4+ T cells from PBMCs. The receptors come from a human donor in good health.

In nucleotides, the CDR3 is TGTGCCAGCAGTCCCCGGGTTGGGTCTAACTATGGCTACACCTTC. It is translated as CASSPRVGSNYGYTF. The V gene is TRBV27, the J gene TRBJ1-2; D is undetermined. Germline V gives CDR1 MNHEY, CDR2 SMNVEV (reference sequence). This CDR3 comprises 15 residues. Trimming took 5 bases from V and 0 from J, leaving 13 bases between them.

The chain recombines TRBV9 with TRBJ1-3; D is perhaps TRBD1 (6 bases). The germline V gene has CDR1 SGDLS and CDR2 YYNGEE. This CDR3 has 17 amino acids. V gave up 0 bases and J gave up 4 bases, with 17 bases separating them. CDR3 DNA sequence: TGTGCCAGCAGCGTAGTCTCTGGAGGGGGGCGAGGAAACACCATATATTTT. As protein: CASSVVSGGGRGNTIYF.

This sequence joins TRBV30 and TRBJ2-4; the D gene is possibly TRBD2 (6 bases). The ends were cut back, 4 bases at V and 6 bases at J, with 16 bases in the middle. Germline values: CDR1 GTSNPN, CDR2 SVGIG (reference sequence). The CDR3 consists of 14 residues. CDR3 amino acids: CAWNTGTRGNIQYF. The CDR3 coding sequence is TGTGCCTGGAACACTGGGACTCGGGGAAACATTCAGTACTTC.

V gene TRBV19 combines with J gene TRBJ2-5; TRBD2 agrees at 8 bases. V dropped 3 bases and J dropped 7; count of bases not matched to a gene: 10. The CDR3 has 15 residues. Germline V gene data show CDR1 as LNHDA and CDR2 as SQIVND (reference sequence). CDR3: CASSITGPRGGTQYF. The CDR3 bases are TGTGCCAGTAGTATTACGGGACCCCGGGGGGGGACCCAGTACTTC. Combining the CDR3 with reference TRBV19 and TRBJ2-5 gives the whole variable domain DGGITQSPKYLFRKEGQNVTLSCEQNLNHDAMYWYRQDPGQGLRLIYYSQIVNDFQKGDIAEGYSVSREKKESFPLTVTSAQKNPTAFYLCASSITGPRGGTQYFGPGTRLLVL.

This clone appeared once. The J gene is TRBJ2-5, the V gene TRBV5-5; D call uncertain. V lost 9 bases and J lost 2, with 11 bases in between. Germline V gives CDR1 SGHKS, CDR2 YYEKEE (reference sequence). The CDR3 has 12 amino acids. This CDR3 reads CANPHKQETQYF. The CDR3 bases are TGTGCCAATCCTCACAAGCAAGAGACCCAGTACTTC.

This chain connects TRBV11-3 to TRBJ2-1; 7 bases line up with TRBD2. Germline lookup yields CDR1 SGHNT and CDR2 YENEEA. V shed 4 bases and J 3 bases; nucleotides not matched to a gene: 9. The CDR3 sequence is 16 residues long. CDR3 amino acids: CASSSTYSGHYNEQFF. The CDR3 DNA sequence: TGTGCCAGCAGCTCGACTTATAGCGGGCACTACAATGAGCAGTTCTTC.

The V call is TRBV2, the J call TRBJ2-7; TRBD1 matches at 12 bases. Unmatched junction bases numbered 3, after V lost 8 bases and J lost 7 bases. This CDR3 has 12 amino acids. The germline V gene has CDR1 SNHLY and CDR2 FYNNEI. CDR3 region: CASRDRGLEQYF. The DNA for the CDR3 is TGTGCCAGCCGGGACAGGGGGCTGGAGCAGTACTTC.

This clone was recorded a few times. This chain links TRBV19 with TRBJ1-2; 8 positions match TRBD1. With 4 bases clipped from V and 2 bases from J, the junction kept 9 bases outside the gene matches. The CDR3 runs 16 residues. Looked up from germline, CDR1 is LNHDA and CDR2 is SQIVND (reference sequence). CDR3 sequence (DNA): TGTGCCAGTAGTAGACCCGGACAGGGTCTGAACTATGGCTACACCTTC. It specifies CASSRPGQGLNYGYTF.

CDR3 protein: CASSFGLAGVREQFF. DNA for the CDR3: TGTGCCAGCAGTTTCGGACTAGCGGGAGTCCGAGAGCAGTTCTTC. The chain carries TRBV28 and TRBJ2-1, with TRBD2 identical over 13 bases. CDR1 and CDR2 (germline): MDHEN, SYDVKM. This CDR3 has 15 residues. The V gene end was trimmed by 3 bases and the J gene end by 10 bases; junction bases not matched to a gene: 6.

The gene calls are TRBV27 and TRBJ2-5; TRBD1 aligns across 10 bases. V lost 5 bases, J lost 9 bases, and 15 bases stayed unmatched. This CDR3 is built from 16 residues. Germline loops: CDR1 MNHEY, CDR2 SMNVEV (reference sequence). DNA of the CDR3: TGTGCCAGCAGTCTGACCGGGACAGGGGTCATTGGGGCCCAGTACTTC. Translated, it gives CASSLTGTGVIGAQYF.

The chain carries TRBV3-1 (or the pseudogene TRBV3-2) and TRBJ2-3, with 8 bases that match TRBD2. V lost 6 bases, J lost 4 bases, and 15 bases stayed unmatched. The CDR3 contains 17 residues. Per germline, CDR1 LGHDT and CDR2 YNNKEL (reference sequence). The CDR3 region is CASSPYRISGTADTQYF. Written as DNA, the CDR3 is TGTGCCAGCAGTCCCTATCGAATTAGCGGGACCGCAGATACGCAGTATTTT.

The chain uses TRBV5-1 and TRBJ2-3; no clear D. The germline CDR1 and CDR2 sequences are SGHRS and YFSETQ. The CDR3 covers 16 residues. Trimming stripped 0 bases from V and 4 bases from J, with 15 bases between. The CDR3 loop reads CASSLGQPLIPDTQYF. CDR3 DNA sequence: TGCGCCAGCAGCTTGGGCCAGCCTCTTATCCCAGATACGCAGTATTTT.

The rearrangement uses TRBV19 and TRBJ2-1; possibly TRBD2 for D (6 bases). This CDR3 region has 14 residues. Trimming removed 5 bases at V and 7 bases at J, with 15 bases between. Germline CDR1 reads LNHDA; CDR2 reads SQIVND (reference sequence). In nucleotides, the CDR3 is TGTGCCAGTAGTTTCAGGACTACAACGAATGAGCAGTTCTTC. The encoded protein is CASSFRTTTNEQFF.

The rearrangement uses TRBV5-4 and TRBJ2-7; the match to TRBD2 covers 7 bases. From germline, CDR1 is SGHNT and CDR2 YYREEE (reference sequence). The CDR3 has 14 residues. V was clipped by 1 base and J by 1 base; unmatched bases: 2. CDR3 region: CASSLPSGSYEQYF. In DNA, the CDR3 is TGTGCCAGCAGCTTGCCTAGCGGATCCTACGAGCAGTACTTC.

This sequence joins TRBV6-1 and TRBJ1-6, with 7 bases lining up with TRBD1. CDR1 is MNHNS, CDR2 SASEGT, per germline. J lost 4 bases, V lost 0 bases, and 3 bases had no gene match. CDR3 length: 16 amino acids. CDR3 amino acids: CASSEAGTAYNSPLHF. The DNA for the CDR3 is TGTGCCAGCAGTGAAGCGGGGACAGCGTATAATTCACCCCTCCACTTT.

The CDR3 sequence is CASSSARGPKPQHF. As DNA, the CDR3 is TGTGCCAGCAGTTCGGCCAGGGGCCCGAAGCCCCAGCATTTT. The chain couples TRBV28 to TRBJ1-5; perhaps TRBD1 as D (6 bases). CDR3 size: 14 residues. V was clipped by 4 bases and J by 8 bases, with 15 bases between them. CDR1 MDHEN and CDR2 SYDVKM come from the germline V gene.

The J gene is TRBJ1-6, the V gene TRBV3-1 (or the pseudogene TRBV3-2), with 8 bases matching TRBD1. The CDR3 is 16 amino acids. Trimming removed 4 bases from V and 5 bases from J; junction bases left unmatched: 7. The V gene's germline CDR1 is LGHDT and CDR2 YNNKEL (reference sequence). The CDR3 here is CASSPLPGQDNSPLHF. The CDR3 DNA reads TGTGCCAGCAGCCCCCTTCCGGGACAGGATAATTCACCCCTCCACTTT.

The V and J genes are TRBV28 and TRBJ2-7; 8 nucleotides align to TRBD1. Germline V gene lookup returns CDR1 MDHEN and CDR2 SYDVKM. The V gene end was trimmed by 5 bases and the J gene end by 3 bases; junction bases not matched to a gene: 6. The CDR3 sequence is 14 residues long. Written as DNA, the CDR3 is TGTGCCAGCAGTCCGGACAGGGTGGGCTACGAGCAGTACTTC. Its translation: CASSPDRVGYEQYF.